The next 10 T cell receptor beta chains were all read from a single sample in a study of blood T cell repertoires in COVID-19. The repertoire was sequenced with immunoSEQ multiplex PCR; TCRdb's copy has only in-frame clones and lacks some. The table records around 270,000 clones, approximately 88% of them present only once. What was sequenced was PBMCs or T cells enriched from blood (not recorded which). These receptors all come from a woman between 40 and 55 years old who had been exposed to COVID-19.

The chain is built from TRBV30 and TRBJ2-5, with 8 bases that match TRBD2. J lost 5 bases, V lost 2 bases, and 10 bases had no gene match. In germline, CDR1 is GTSNPN, CDR2 SVGIG (reference sequence). The CDR3 length is 15 residues. CDR3 bases: TGTGCCTGGAGTCCGGGGGGGCCGGCGACGGAGACCCAGTACTTC. Protein product: CAWSPGGPATETQYF.

This rearrangement joins TRBV7-2 to TRBJ1-2, with D perhaps matching TRBD1 (5 bases). Germline lookup yields CDR1 SGHTA and CDR2 FQGNSA. There are 15 residues in the CDR3. Trimming took off 4 bases at V and 2 bases at J, with 14 bases between the two ends. The CDR3 loop is CASSSRGGRNYGYTF. In DNA form, the CDR3 reads TGTGCCAGCAGCTCCCGGGGGGGAAGAAACTATGGCTACACCTTC.

The chain combines TRBV24-1 with TRBJ2-3, with 10 bases fitting TRBD2. The CDR3 has 16 amino acids. The germline gives CDR1 KGHDR, CDR2 SFDVKD. The ends lost 4 bases at V and 5 bases at J; junction bases unmatched: 8. In DNA, the CDR3 is TGTGCCACCAGTGAGGGTAGCGGGGGGTTATTAGATACGCAGTATTTT. Amino acid sequence: CATSEGSGGLLDTQYF.

The chain links TRBV27 to TRBJ2-1; D gene uncertain. CDR1 and CDR2 from the germline V gene are MNHEY and SMNVEV (reference sequence). Trimming pared 6 bases from V and 0 bases from J, leaving 9 bases between. The CDR3 is 14 amino acids. The CDR3 DNA sequence: TGTGCCAGCAGGCTAGTTAGCTCCTACAATGAGCAGTTCTTC. It encodes CASRLVSSYNEQFF.

V is TRBV10-3 and J is TRBJ1-1; D unresolved. The CDR3 spans 12 residues. The germline V and J ends were trimmed by 4 bases and 10 bases, with 13 bases remaining between them. CDR1 and CDR2 from the germline V gene are ENHRY and SYGVKD. The CDR3 protein is CAISGEGVRAFF. As DNA, the CDR3 is TGTGCCATCAGTGGGGAGGGCGTCCGAGCTTTCTTT.

Concerning this clone: Other DNA variants within this sample encode the same CDR3. This chain uses TRBV6-5 with TRBJ1-6; D perhaps matches TRBD1 (6 bases). This CDR3 has 13 amino acids. Trimming cost V 2 bases and J 7 bases, with 6 bases left between them. The germline gives CDR1 MNHEY, CDR2 SVGAGI. The CDR3 coding sequence is TGTGCCAGCAGTTACAGGGGGAATTCACCCCTCCACTTT. This sequence encodes CASSYRGNSPLHF.

This clone came up once. The chain links TRBV27 to TRBJ1-1; tentative D call: TRBD1 (5 bases). Germline V gene lookup returns CDR1 MNHEY and CDR2 SMNVEV (reference sequence). The CDR3 spans 15 residues. The germline V and J ends were trimmed by 3 bases and 0 bases, with 11 bases remaining between them. The CDR3 DNA follows: TGTGCCAGCAGTTTTTTGGGGGGGATGAACACTGAAGCTTTCTTT. Its translation: CASSFLGGMNTEAFF.

This clone was seen once. V gene TRBV28 combines with J gene TRBJ2-2; 10 bases fit TRBD2. This CDR3 is built from 15 residues. Germline lookup yields CDR1 MDHEN and CDR2 SYDVKM. Unmatched junction bases numbered 9, after V lost 7 bases and J lost 7 bases. In nucleotides, the CDR3 is TGTGCCAGCAACCGAGGGGGACTAGCGATCGGGGAGCTGTTTTTT. Protein sequence: CASNRGGLAIGELFF.

This rearrangement joins TRBV9 to TRBJ2-1; 8 bases match TRBD1. V lost 4 bases to trimming and J lost 5 bases; unmatched junction nucleotides: 8. The CDR3 runs to 15 residues. The germline gives CDR1 SGDLS, CDR2 YYNGEE. CDR3 nucleotides: TGTGCCAGCAGCTTCCGACAGGGGCAGGACAATGAGCAGTTCTTC. This translates into CASSFRQGQDNEQFF.

The chain recombines TRBV30 with TRBJ1-2; 7 bases are a match to TRBD1. Germline V gene data show CDR1 as GTSNPN and CDR2 as SVGIG (reference sequence). The CDR3 totals 11 residues. Trimming cost V 8 bases and J 10 bases; bases outside gene matches: 10. The CDR3 loop reads CAGRQGIHYTF. As DNA, the CDR3 is TGTGCCGGCCGACAGGGTATCCACTACACCTTC.